One sample yielded the 4 T cell receptor beta chains listed below, sequenced in a study of regulatory dendritic cells for organ transplantation. Measured with immunoSEQ multiplex PCR; TCRdb has only the in-frame clones, and not every one. This table holds about 34,000 clones, 85% to 90% found once. The sequenced sample was naive CD4+ T cells from blood. Sample subset: CD45RA+ naive T cells. The receptors originated from a human donor in good health.

V usage is TRBV11-2 and J usage is TRBJ2-5; D is unresolved. This CDR3 has 13 residues. V was trimmed by 6 bases and J by 11 bases, leaving 19 bases between them. The germline gives CDR1 SGHAT, CDR2 FQNNGV. CDR3 loop: CASSLRPAYKQYF. In DNA, the CDR3 is TGTGCCAGCAGTCTTCGCCCGGCGTACAAGCAGTACTTC.

This clone is a singleton in its sample. The genes are TRBV9 and TRBJ2-6; TRBD1 or TRBD2 may be the D gene (6 bases each). The CDR3 is 17 amino acids. V lost 3 bases and J lost 2, with 15 bases in between. The germline V gene encodes CDR1 SGDLS and CDR2 YYNGEE. CDR3 nucleotides: TGTGCCAGCAGCGCCTCCTGGAGGGGGACTGGGGCCAACGTCCTGACTTTC. This translates into CASSASWRGTGANVLTF.

This chain links TRBV27 with TRBJ1-6, with 11 bases that match TRBD1. Germline V gives CDR1 MNHEY, CDR2 SMNVEV (reference sequence). V was pared by 6 bases and J by 9 bases, with 7 bases of the junction left unmatched. There are 15 residues in the CDR3. CDR3 loop: CASSGIGQGASPLHF. The CDR3 coding sequence is TGTGCCAGCAGCGGAATAGGACAGGGGGCTTCACCCCTCCACTTT.

V and J are TRBV11-3 and TRBJ2-1; D remains unclear. V was shortened by 3 bases and J by 5 bases, with 14 bases between the two germline ends. The CDR3 sequence is 15 residues long. Germline lookup yields CDR1 SGHNT and CDR2 YENEEA. The CDR3 sequence: CASSLYGQPNNEQFF. In nucleotides, the CDR3 is TGTGCCAGCAGCTTGTATGGTCAGCCTAACAATGAGCAGTTCTTC.